The rows below give T cell receptor beta chains drawn from one sample of a study of CD4 T cell repertoires in COVID-19. This table comes from immunoSEQ multiplex PCR, and its TCRdb copy is limited to in-frame clones, with some not included. The sample includes more than 65,000 clones, about four fifths of them seen just once. Material: CD4+ T cells from peripheral blood, obtained after recovery from COVID-19. These receptors were taken from a human donor who had COVID-19. Each CDR3 is given with its conserved first and last residue. The order of the fields is clone size, V gene, CDR3 length, CDR3 protein. A clone size is listed for some rows: how often the clone was seen (once, few, many), or a class if it is expanded.

clone size: -
V gene: TRBV5-6
CDR3 length: 15
CDR3 protein: CASSWGAGIAYEQYF

clone size: many
V gene: TRBV6-5
CDR3 length: 16
CDR3 protein: CASSYGLAGGQDTQYF

clone size: -
V gene: TRBV5-1
CDR3 length: 14
CDR3 protein: CASSSSGTNNEQFF

clone size: -
V gene: TRBV27
CDR3 length: 15
CDR3 protein: CASSLSAGTNYGYTF

clone size: -
V gene: TRBV27
CDR3 length: 17
CDR3 protein: CASSSSGAGWMNTEAFF

clone size: few
V gene: TRBV5-1
CDR3 length: 13
CDR3 protein: CASSPTFGTEAFF

clone size: -
V gene: TRBV30
CDR3 length: 14
CDR3 protein: CAWSAGGKGYEQYF

clone size: -
V gene: TRBV2
CDR3 length: 11
CDR3 protein: CASSVRDTQYF

clone size: -
V gene: TRBV10-3
CDR3 length: 12
CDR3 protein: CAISANSETQYF

clone size: -
V gene: TRBV30
CDR3 length: 11
CDR3 protein: CAWSLQGKAFF

clone size: -
V gene: TRBV18
CDR3 length: 13
CDR3 protein: CASSPRQNYGYTF

clone size: few
V gene: TRBV7-2
CDR3 length: 17
CDR3 protein: CASRSKGTSGHSYEQYF

clone size: once
V gene: TRBV16
CDR3 length: 14
CDR3 protein: CASSQGRGGQPQHF

clone size: -
V gene: TRBV6-5
CDR3 length: 15
CDR3 protein: CASRRAGGLTGELFF

clone size: -
V gene: TRBV6-5
CDR3 length: 14
CDR3 protein: CASRDGGEYNEQFF

clone size: -
V gene: TRBV11-2
CDR3 length: 16
CDR3 protein: CASSLGTSGTTDTQYF

clone size: -
V gene: TRBV2
CDR3 length: 13
CDR3 protein: CAHAREVRGELFF

clone size: once
V gene: TRBV6-6
CDR3 length: 15
CDR3 protein: CASSYSIGSNQPQHF

clone size: -
V gene: TRBV19
CDR3 length: 17
CDR3 protein: CASSIPTTSGRYNEQFF

clone size: -
V gene: TRBV12-3/TRBV12-4
CDR3 length: 12
CDR3 protein: CASSLGGGGYTF

clone size: -
V gene: TRBV6-1
CDR3 length: 17
CDR3 protein: CASSESLPRGAYNEQFF

clone size: -
V gene: TRBV7-9
CDR3 length: 13
CDR3 protein: CASSFSGVYEQYF

clone size: -
V gene: TRBV28
CDR3 length: 17
CDR3 protein: CASSLAFGLAGGDTQYF

clone size: -
V gene: TRBV27
CDR3 length: 19
CDR3 protein: CASSPSLVDRGNMNTEAFF

clone size: once
V gene: TRBV19
CDR3 length: 15
CDR3 protein: CASSIDRKGGDEQYF

clone size: -
V gene: TRBV5-1
CDR3 length: 14
CDR3 protein: CASSIVDAADTQYF

clone size: -
V gene: TRBV7-9
CDR3 length: 12
CDR3 protein: CASSLSGNEQFF

clone size: -
V gene: TRBV10-2
CDR3 length: 14
CDR3 protein: CASSDRRANEKLFF

clone size: -
V gene: TRBV7-2
CDR3 length: 15
CDR3 protein: CASSFTSGNTDTQYF

clone size: -
V gene: TRBV28
CDR3 length: 16
CDR3 protein: CASSLLEGGPNYGYTF

clone size: -
V gene: TRBV5-1
CDR3 length: 19
CDR3 protein: CASSLVTSGRPSGANVLTF

clone size: -
V gene: TRBV25-1
CDR3 length: 14
CDR3 protein: CASSPGHLNNEQFF

clone size: -
V gene: TRBV5-1
CDR3 length: 15
CDR3 protein: CASRYGSGSTDTQYF

clone size: -
V gene: TRBV15
CDR3 length: 15
CDR3 protein: CATSRAGGAYNEQFF

clone size: -
V gene: TRBV5-1
CDR3 length: 12
CDR3 protein: CASSPTGDKLFF

clone size: once
V gene: TRBV6-6
CDR3 length: 13
CDR3 protein: CASSKRGGYEQYF

clone size: -
V gene: TRBV6-2/TRBV6-3
CDR3 length: 13
CDR3 protein: CASSWDGGYEQYF

clone size: once
V gene: TRBV7-2
CDR3 length: 14
CDR3 protein: CASSLVGAVYGYTF

clone size: -
V gene: TRBV4-2
CDR3 length: 13
CDR3 protein: CASNPSLNTEAFF

clone size: -
V gene: TRBV27
CDR3 length: 12
CDR3 protein: CASSSYKETQYF

clone size: -
V gene: TRBV5-8
CDR3 length: 14
CDR3 protein: CASSLGTANYGYTF

clone size: -
V gene: TRBV11-2
CDR3 length: 13
CDR3 protein: CASSSDSNTEAFF

clone size: -
V gene: TRBV19
CDR3 length: 14
CDR3 protein: CAVETGLNTGELFF

clone size: -
V gene: TRBV7-8
CDR3 length: 16
CDR3 protein: CASSSAIGLASTEQYF

clone size: -
V gene: TRBV6-1
CDR3 length: 15
CDR3 protein: CASSEERGAYNEQFF

clone size: -
V gene: TRBV6-5
CDR3 length: 14
CDR3 protein: CASSKGQGQETQYF

clone size: -
V gene: TRBV10-2
CDR3 length: 13
CDR3 protein: CASSGPAVYGYTF

clone size: -
V gene: TRBV19
CDR3 length: 15
CDR3 protein: CASSSEGASGNTIYF

clone size: -
V gene: TRBV7-8
CDR3 length: 13
CDR3 protein: CASSFQGTGELFF

clone size: once
V gene: TRBV5-1
CDR3 length: 17
CDR3 protein: CASSLGGASGNTGELFF

clone size: once
V gene: TRBV24-1
CDR3 length: 17
CDR3 protein: CATSDPGTSGNVGELFF

clone size: -
V gene: TRBV5-1
CDR3 length: 13
CDR3 protein: CASSSGSSGELFF